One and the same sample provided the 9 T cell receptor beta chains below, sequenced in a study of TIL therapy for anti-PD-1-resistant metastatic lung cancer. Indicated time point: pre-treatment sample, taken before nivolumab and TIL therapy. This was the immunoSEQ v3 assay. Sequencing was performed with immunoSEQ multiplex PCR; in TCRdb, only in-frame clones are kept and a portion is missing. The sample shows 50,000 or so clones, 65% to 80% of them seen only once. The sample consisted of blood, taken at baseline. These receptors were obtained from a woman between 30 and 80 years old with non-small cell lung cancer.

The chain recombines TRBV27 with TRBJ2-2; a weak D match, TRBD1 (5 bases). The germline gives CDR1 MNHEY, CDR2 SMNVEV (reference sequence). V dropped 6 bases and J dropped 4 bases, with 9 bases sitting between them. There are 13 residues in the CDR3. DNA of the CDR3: TGTGCCAGCAGGGCAGGGTTCACCGGGGAGCTGTTTTTT. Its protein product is CASRAGFTGELFF.

The CDR3 nucleotides are TGTGCCAGCAGTCCCCTCTTCCGGGTTACGCAGTATTTT. Its protein is CASSPLFRVTQYF. The chain links TRBV28 to TRBJ2-3; D gene uncertain. CDR1 and CDR2 from the germline V gene are MDHEN and SYDVKM. V shed 5 bases and J shed 8 bases, with 14 bases lying between them. This CDR3 is built from 13 residues.

The CDR3 protein is CASSRFDCQTQYF. CDR3 nucleotide sequence: TGTGCCAGCAGCAGATTTGACTGCCAGACCCAGTACTTC. V is TRBV21-1 and J is TRBJ2-5; no DNA check was done on the table's D call, TRBD2. TRBV21-1 corresponds to a pseudogene. There are 13 residues in the CDR3.

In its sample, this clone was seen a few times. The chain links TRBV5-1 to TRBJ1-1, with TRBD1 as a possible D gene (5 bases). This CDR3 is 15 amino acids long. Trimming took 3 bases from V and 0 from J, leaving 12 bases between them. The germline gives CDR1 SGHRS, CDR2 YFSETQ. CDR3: CASSYSTGLNTEAFF. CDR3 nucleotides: TGCGCCAGCAGCTACTCTACAGGTCTGAACACTGAAGCTTTCTTT. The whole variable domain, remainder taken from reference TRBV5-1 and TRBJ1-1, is KAGVTQTPRYLIKTRGQQVTLSCSPISGHRSVSWYQQTPGQGLQFLFEYFSETQRNKGNFPGRFSGRQFSNSRSEMNVSTLELGDSALYLCASSYSTGLNTEAFFGQGTRLTVV.

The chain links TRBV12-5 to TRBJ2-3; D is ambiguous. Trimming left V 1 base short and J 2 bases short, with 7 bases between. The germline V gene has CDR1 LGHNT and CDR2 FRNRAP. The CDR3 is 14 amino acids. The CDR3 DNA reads TGTGCTAGTGGTTTGGGACATAACACAGATACGCAGTATTTT. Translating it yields CASGLGHNTDTQYF.

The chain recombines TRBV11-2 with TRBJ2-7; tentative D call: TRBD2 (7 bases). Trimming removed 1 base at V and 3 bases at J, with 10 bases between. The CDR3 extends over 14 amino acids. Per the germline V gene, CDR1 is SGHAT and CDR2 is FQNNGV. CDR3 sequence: CASSLGGGVYEQYF. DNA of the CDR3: TGTGCCAGCAGCTTAGGGGGGGGCGTCTACGAGCAGTACTTC. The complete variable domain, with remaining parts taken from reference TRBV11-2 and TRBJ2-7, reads EAGVAQSPRYKIIEKRQSVAFWCNPISGHATLYWYQQILGQGPKLLIQFQNNGVVDDSQLPKDRFSAERLKGVDSTLKIQPAKLEDSAVYLCASSLGGGVYEQYFGPGTRLTVT.

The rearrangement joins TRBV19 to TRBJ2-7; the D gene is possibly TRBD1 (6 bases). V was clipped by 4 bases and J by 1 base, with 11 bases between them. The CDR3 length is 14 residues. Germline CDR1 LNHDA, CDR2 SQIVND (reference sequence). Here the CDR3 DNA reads TGTGCCAGTAGTACGGCACAGGGTTCCTACGAGCAGTACTTC. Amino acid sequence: CASSTAQGSYEQYF.

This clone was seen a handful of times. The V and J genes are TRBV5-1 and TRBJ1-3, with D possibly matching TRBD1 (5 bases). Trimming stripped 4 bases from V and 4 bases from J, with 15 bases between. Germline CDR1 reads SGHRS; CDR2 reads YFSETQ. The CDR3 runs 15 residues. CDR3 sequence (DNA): TGCGCCAGCAGCCCCTCAGGCGGGGCAGGAAACACCATATATTTT. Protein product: CASSPSGGAGNTIYF.

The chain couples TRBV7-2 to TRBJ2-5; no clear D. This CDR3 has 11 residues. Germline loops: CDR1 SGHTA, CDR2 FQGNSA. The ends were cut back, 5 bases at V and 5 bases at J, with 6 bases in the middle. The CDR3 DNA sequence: TGTGCCAGCAGCATAAGGGAGACCCAGTACTTC. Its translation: CASSIRETQYF.